The 27 T cell receptor beta chains given below trace back to one sample, sequenced in a study of shared clonotypes between healthy human individuals. Only in-frame clones appear in the TCRdb table, and some are missing; sequencing was by immunoSEQ multiplex PCR. The sample has roughly 530,000 clones, 90% to 96% seen once. The sequenced material came from naive CD4+ T cells sorted from blood. As to subset: CD45RA+ positively selected. These receptors all come from a woman aged 25 to 45 in good health.

The chain links TRBV5-8 to TRBJ1-5; a possible D gene is TRBD1 (6 bases). Germline-derived CDR1 and CDR2 are SGHTS and YDEGEE. There are 13 residues in the CDR3. The V gene lost 6 bases and the J gene lost 5 bases, with 12 bases spanning the gap. The CDR3 is CASIQGWHQPQHF. CDR3 sequence (DNA): TGTGCCAGCATACAGGGTTGGCATCAGCCCCAGCATTTT.

This sequence joins TRBV28 and TRBJ2-7; 8 bases are a match to TRBD1. The CDR3 consists of 14 residues. After removal of 3 bases from V and 2 bases from J, the junction contained 3 bases not matched to a gene. Germline loops: CDR1 MDHEN, CDR2 SYDVKM. The CDR3 sequence: CASSLQGAPYEQYF. Here the CDR3 DNA reads TGTGCCAGCAGTTTGCAGGGGGCTCCCTACGAGCAGTACTTC.

J is TRBJ1-1 and V is TRBV5-8; D is unresolved. V shed 6 bases and J shed 8 bases, with 17 bases lying between them. From germline, CDR1 is SGHTS and CDR2 YDEGEE. The CDR3 covers 13 residues. CDR3 coding DNA: TGTGCCAGCATCCCTCAGTGGAGGACGGAAGCTTTCTTT. Its translation: CASIPQWRTEAFF.

The chain couples TRBV7-2 to TRBJ2-6; no clear D gene. CDR1 is SGHTA and CDR2 is FQGNSA in the germline V gene. The V and J ends lost 5 bases and 0 bases respectively, with 11 bases between them. This CDR3 contains 16 residues. CDR3 protein: CASSQAAVSGANVLTF. The CDR3 region has the DNA TGTGCCAGCAGCCAGGCGGCGGTCTCTGGGGCCAACGTCCTGACTTTC.

The chain employs TRBV7-7 and TRBJ2-1; D is perhaps TRBD2 (5 bases). The ends were cut back, 5 bases at V and 6 bases at J, with 14 bases in the middle. The germline V gene has CDR1 SSHAT and CDR2 FNYEAQ (reference sequence). The CDR3 spans 14 residues. CDR3 in DNA: TGTGCCAGCAGCCCCCAATTAGCGCCCAATGAGCAGTTCTTC. Amino acids: CASSPQLAPNEQFF.

V and J are TRBV18 and TRBJ2-1, with D possibly matching TRBD2 (5 bases). V lost 3 bases, J lost 3 bases, and 15 bases lay in between. Germline CDR1 reads KGHSH; CDR2 reads LQKENI. This CDR3 contains 16 residues. Here the CDR3 DNA reads TGTGCCAGCTCACCTCCGCTAGCAGCCAACTACAATGAGCAGTTCTTC. Translation gives CASSPPLAANYNEQFF. Complete variable domain (other parts from reference TRBV18 and TRBJ2-1): NAGVMQNPRHLVRRRGQEARLRCSPMKGHSHVYWYRQLPEEGLKFMVYLQKENIIDESGMPKERFSAEFPKEGPSILRIQQVVRGDSAAYFCASSPPLAANYNEQFFGPGTRLTVL.

This chain joins TRBV11-3 and TRBJ2-7, with D possibly being TRBD2 (6 bases). Trimming removed 3 bases from V and 0 bases from J, with 12 bases in between. CDR1 is SGHNT and CDR2 is YENEEA in the germline V gene. The length of the CDR3 is 15 residues. CDR3 loop: CASSLGGGASYEQYF. Here the CDR3 DNA reads TGTGCCAGCAGCTTGGGGGGAGGTGCCTCCTACGAGCAGTACTTC.

The V gene is TRBV7-3, the J gene TRBJ1-1; no firm D call. The CDR3 is 13 residues long. The germline V gene has CDR1 SGHTA and CDR2 FQGTGA. V dropped 5 bases and J dropped 2 bases, with 9 bases sitting between them. The CDR3 DNA reads as TGTGCCAGCAGCGTGACACATAACACTGAAGCTTTCTTT. Encoded protein: CASSVTHNTEAFF.

The chain couples TRBV6-1 to TRBJ2-7; TRBD1 might be the D (5 bases). The CDR3 extends over 14 amino acids. The germline gives CDR1 MNHNS, CDR2 SASEGT. V shed 2 bases and J shed 2 bases, with 10 bases lying between them. CDR3 in amino acids: CASSESGLTYEQYF. The CDR3 coding sequence is TGTGCCAGCAGTGAATCAGGGTTGACCTACGAGCAGTACTTC.

This clone was observed once. Written as DNA, the CDR3 is TGTGCCAGCAGCTTGGGACTAGGAGCCTACGAGCAGTACTTC. Amino acid sequence: CASSLGLGAYEQYF. The rearrangement links TRBV11-2 to TRBJ2-7; 8 positions agree with TRBD2. The germline V gene has CDR1 SGHAT and CDR2 FQNNGV. The CDR3 contains 14 residues. V shed 3 bases and J 2 bases; nucleotides not matched to a gene: 3.

J is TRBJ1-2 and V is TRBV19; D not resolved. CDR1 is LNHDA and CDR2 is SQIVND in the germline V gene (reference sequence). Trimming left V 5 bases short and J 8 bases short, with 15 bases between. The CDR3 contains 13 residues. CDR3: CASSAYSWEGYTF. The DNA of the CDR3 is TGTGCCAGTAGTGCCTATTCTTGGGAAGGCTACACCTTC.

This chain links TRBV15 with TRBJ2-1; the D call may be TRBD1 or TRBD2 (5 bases each). CDR1 LNHNV and CDR2 YYDKDF come from the germline V gene (reference sequence). The CDR3 length is 14 residues. Trimming removed 10 bases from V and 9 bases from J, with 22 bases in between. CDR3 region: CAIGPGPLGAEQFF. The CDR3 region has the DNA TGTGCCATTGGACCGGGACCCCTGGGCGCTGAGCAGTTCTTC. Supplemented by reference TRBV15 and TRBJ2-1, the full variable domain reads DAMVIQNPRYQVTQFGKPVTLSCSQTLNHNVMYWYQQKSSQAPKLLFHYYDKDFNNEADTPDNFQSRRPNTSFCFLDIRSPGLGDTAMYLCAIGPGPLGAEQFFGPGTRLTVL.

This chain connects TRBV28 to TRBJ2-3; 11 bases are shared with TRBD2. The CDR3 spans 18 residues. V lost 6 bases and J lost 0; bases outside the gene matches: 11. Germline CDR1 MDHEN, CDR2 SYDVKM. CDR3 sequence: CASSDFPRLAGSTDTQYF. CDR3 nucleotides: TGTGCCAGCAGCGATTTTCCCCGACTAGCGGGGAGCACAGATACGCAGTATTTT.

The chain is built from TRBV7-9 and TRBJ2-7; 7 positions agree with TRBD2. Germline CDR1 reads SEHNR; CDR2 reads FQNEAQ (reference sequence). With V trimmed by 5 bases and J by 4 bases, 5 bases remained unmatched. There are 13 residues in the CDR3. The CDR3 reads CASSPAGEYEQYF. DNA for the CDR3: TGTGCCAGCAGCCCCGCGGGAGAATACGAGCAGTACTTC. The whole variable domain, filled in from reference TRBV7-9 and TRBJ2-7, reads DTGVSQNPRHKITKRGQNVTFRCDPISEHNRLYWYRQTLGQGPEFLTYFQNEAQLEKSRLLSDRFSAERPKGSFSTLEIQRTEQGDSAMYLCASSPAGEYEQYFGPGTRLTVT.

The rearrangement uses TRBV2 and TRBJ2-7, with 14 bases matching TRBD2. This CDR3 region has 14 residues. With 5 bases clipped from V and 5 bases from J, the junction kept 2 bases outside the gene matches. Per germline, CDR1 SNHLY and CDR2 FYNNEI. CDR3 DNA sequence: TGTGCCAGCAGTTCGGGACTAGCGGGAGACGAGCAGTACTTC. Translated, it gives CASSSGLAGDEQYF.

This clone was found once. The CDR3: CASSSTHQPQHF. As DNA, the CDR3 is TGTGCCAGCAGTTCGACCCATCAGCCCCAGCATTTT. J is TRBJ1-5 and V is TRBV27; D uncertain. The CDR3 runs to 12 residues. Germline CDR1 MNHEY, CDR2 SMNVEV (reference sequence). Trimming shortened V by 4 bases and J by 5 bases, and 6 bases separated the two germline ends.

This chain links TRBV29-1 with TRBJ2-7; D is unclear. The CDR3 runs to 15 residues. V was clipped by 0 bases and J by 4 bases, with 16 bases between them. Germline V lookup: CDR1 SQVTM, CDR2 ANQGSEA. DNA for the CDR3: TGCAGCGTTGAAGATCCGGGCAGAAAAGGGTACGAGCAGTACTTC. This translates into CSVEDPGRKGYEQYF.

This clone appeared a single time. V usage is TRBV9 and J usage is TRBJ1-1, with 11 bases aligning to TRBD1. The length of the CDR3 is 18 residues. In germline, CDR1 is SGDLS, CDR2 YYNGEE. Trimming took 5 bases from V and 3 from J; bases not matched to a gene: 15. The CDR3 DNA is TGTGCCAGCAGTTTCGGACAGGGGGCGGGTGAAGGGGACACTGAAGCTTTCTTT. Protein sequence: CASSFGQGAGEGDTEAFF.

The V gene is TRBV19, the J gene TRBJ2-2; 10 bases fit TRBD2. The V and J ends lost 6 bases and 7 bases, in that order; junction bases with no gene match: 14. Germline V gives CDR1 LNHDA, CDR2 SQIVND (reference sequence). The CDR3 contains 17 residues. The DNA for the CDR3 is TGTGCCAGTAGCAGAGGGGTCCTAGCGGGAGTCGGCGGGGAGCTGTTTTTT. Amino acids: CASSRGVLAGVGGELFF. The whole variable domain, remainder taken from reference TRBV19 and TRBJ2-2, is DGGITQSPKYLFRKEGQNVTLSCEQNLNHDAMYWYRQDPGQGLRLIYYSQIVNDFQKGDIAEGYSVSREKKESFPLTVTSAQKNPTAFYLCASSRGVLAGVGGELFFGEGSRLTVL.

The rearrangement uses TRBV7-9 and TRBJ2-1, with 7 bases fitting TRBD2. V lost 8 bases to trimming and J lost 7 bases; unmatched junction nucleotides: 14. This CDR3 has 15 amino acids. Per the germline V gene, CDR1 is SEHNR and CDR2 is FQNEAQ (reference sequence). CDR3 nucleotide sequence: TGTGCCAGCCTGAAGACCGGGACTAACCTGAATGAGCAGTTCTTC. Translating gives CASLKTGTNLNEQFF. Complete variable domain (other parts from reference TRBV7-9 and TRBJ2-1): DTGVSQNPRHKITKRGQNVTFRCDPISEHNRLYWYRQTLGQGPEFLTYFQNEAQLEKSRLLSDRFSAERPKGSFSTLEIQRTEQGDSAMYLCASLKTGTNLNEQFFGPGTRLTVL.

V gene TRBV6-9 combines with J gene TRBJ1-2; D gene unclear. Trimming removed 8 bases at V and 3 bases at J, with 10 bases between. The CDR3 spans 12 residues. CDR1 MNHGY and CDR2 SVAAGI come from the germline V gene. This CDR3 is CASESNHYGYTF. In DNA form, the CDR3 reads TGTGCCAGCGAAAGTAACCACTATGGCTACACCTTC.

The chain links TRBV15 to TRBJ2-7; TRBD2 matches at 9 bases. In germline, CDR1 is LNHNV, CDR2 YYDKDF (reference sequence). With V trimmed by 0 bases and J by 0 bases, 0 bases remained unmatched. The CDR3 contains 15 residues. DNA of the CDR3: TGTGCCACCAGCAGAGAACTAGCGGGCTCCTACGAGCAGTACTTC. This codes for CATSRELAGSYEQYF.

V gene TRBV2 combines with J gene TRBJ2-3; the D is unclear. The germline V and J ends were trimmed by 3 bases and 3 bases, with 10 bases remaining between them. This CDR3 is 14 amino acids long. Germline V gene sequence: CDR1 SNHLY, CDR2 FYNNEI. DNA of the CDR3: TGTGCCAGCAGTGAGGGCTGGGGTACAGATACGCAGTATTTT. Its protein is CASSEGWGTDTQYF.

V and J are TRBV19 and TRBJ2-5; weak D call: TRBD1 (5 bases). Germline V gene lookup returns CDR1 LNHDA and CDR2 SQIVND (reference sequence). The V gene lost 6 bases and the J gene lost 4 bases, with 12 bases spanning the gap. This CDR3 is built from 13 residues. As DNA, the CDR3 is TGTGCCAGTAGGACAGCCATTCGAGAGACCCAGTACTTC. This translates into CASRTAIRETQYF.

Note on this clone: Other DNA sequences in this sample translate to the same CDR3. The rearrangement links TRBV28 to TRBJ1-2; D not certain. V lost 6 bases to trimming and J lost 4 bases, with 9 bases between them. This CDR3 has 12 amino acids. Looked up from germline, CDR1 is MDHEN and CDR2 is SYDVKM. The CDR3 loop reads CASSLGGYGYTF. CDR3 DNA sequence: TGTGCCAGCAGCCTCGGAGGCTATGGCTACACCTTC.

The chain carries TRBV19 and TRBJ2-7, with TRBD2 as a possible D gene (6 bases). Germline lookup yields CDR1 LNHDA and CDR2 SQIVND (reference sequence). The ends were cut back, 10 bases at V and 0 bases at J, with 16 bases in the middle. There are 14 residues in the CDR3. The CDR3 coding sequence is TGTGCCATCGCCCGGGACTCGACCTCCTACGAGCAGTACTTC. Residues: CAIARDSTSYEQYF.

This sequence joins TRBV9 and TRBJ2-7, with D perhaps TRBD1 (6 bases). Germline CDR1 SGDLS, CDR2 YYNGEE. V was shortened by 0 bases and J by 2 bases, with 18 bases between the two germline ends. The length of the CDR3 is 17 residues. CDR3 sequence reads: CASSVGVVSRGAYEQYF. In nucleotides, the CDR3 is TGTGCCAGCAGCGTAGGTGTCGTCTCCAGGGGAGCCTACGAGCAGTACTTC.